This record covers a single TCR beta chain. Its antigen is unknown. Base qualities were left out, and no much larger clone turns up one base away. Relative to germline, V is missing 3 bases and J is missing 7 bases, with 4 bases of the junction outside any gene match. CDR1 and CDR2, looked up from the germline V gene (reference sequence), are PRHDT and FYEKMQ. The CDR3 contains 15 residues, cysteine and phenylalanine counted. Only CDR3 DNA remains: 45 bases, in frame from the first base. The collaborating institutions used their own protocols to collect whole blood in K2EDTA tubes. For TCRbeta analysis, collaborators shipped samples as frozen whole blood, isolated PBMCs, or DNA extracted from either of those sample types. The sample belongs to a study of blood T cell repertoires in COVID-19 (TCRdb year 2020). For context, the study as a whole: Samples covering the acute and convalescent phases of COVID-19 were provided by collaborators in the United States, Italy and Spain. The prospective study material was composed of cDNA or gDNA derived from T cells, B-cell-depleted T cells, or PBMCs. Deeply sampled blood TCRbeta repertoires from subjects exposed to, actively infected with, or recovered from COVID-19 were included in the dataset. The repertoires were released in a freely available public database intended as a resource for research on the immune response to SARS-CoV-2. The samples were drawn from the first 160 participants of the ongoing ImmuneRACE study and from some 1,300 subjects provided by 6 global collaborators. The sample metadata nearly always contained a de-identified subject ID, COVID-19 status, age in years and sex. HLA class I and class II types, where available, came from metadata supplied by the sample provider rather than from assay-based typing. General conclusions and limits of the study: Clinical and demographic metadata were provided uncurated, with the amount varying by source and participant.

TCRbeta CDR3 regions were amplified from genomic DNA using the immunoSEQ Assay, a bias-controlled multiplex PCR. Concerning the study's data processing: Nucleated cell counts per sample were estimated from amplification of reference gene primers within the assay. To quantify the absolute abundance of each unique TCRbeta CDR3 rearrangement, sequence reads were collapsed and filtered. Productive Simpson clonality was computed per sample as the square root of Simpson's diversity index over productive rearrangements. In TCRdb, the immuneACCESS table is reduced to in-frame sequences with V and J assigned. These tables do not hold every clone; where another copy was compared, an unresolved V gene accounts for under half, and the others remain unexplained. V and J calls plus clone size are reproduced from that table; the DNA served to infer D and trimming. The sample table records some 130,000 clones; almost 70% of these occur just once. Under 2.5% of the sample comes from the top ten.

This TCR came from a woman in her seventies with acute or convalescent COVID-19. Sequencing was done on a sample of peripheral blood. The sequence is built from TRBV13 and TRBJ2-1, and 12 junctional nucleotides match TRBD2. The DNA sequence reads TGTGCCAGCAGCTTTCGACTAGCGGGAGAGAATGAGCAGTTCTTC. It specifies CASSFRLAGENEQFF.